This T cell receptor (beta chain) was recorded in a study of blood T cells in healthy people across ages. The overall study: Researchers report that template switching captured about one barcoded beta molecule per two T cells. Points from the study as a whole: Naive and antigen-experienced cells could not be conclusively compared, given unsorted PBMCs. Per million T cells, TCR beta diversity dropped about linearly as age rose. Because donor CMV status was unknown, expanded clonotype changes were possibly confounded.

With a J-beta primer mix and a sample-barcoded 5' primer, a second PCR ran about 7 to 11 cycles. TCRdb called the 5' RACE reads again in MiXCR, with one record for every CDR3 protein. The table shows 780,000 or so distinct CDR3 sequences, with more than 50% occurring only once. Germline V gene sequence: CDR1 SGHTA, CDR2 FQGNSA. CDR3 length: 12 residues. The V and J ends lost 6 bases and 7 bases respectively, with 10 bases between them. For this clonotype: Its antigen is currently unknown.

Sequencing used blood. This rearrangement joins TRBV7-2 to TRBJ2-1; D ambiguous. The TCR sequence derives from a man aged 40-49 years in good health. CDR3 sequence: CASRRDINEQFF. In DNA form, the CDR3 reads TGTGCCAGCAGACGTGATATTAATGAGCAGTTCTTC.